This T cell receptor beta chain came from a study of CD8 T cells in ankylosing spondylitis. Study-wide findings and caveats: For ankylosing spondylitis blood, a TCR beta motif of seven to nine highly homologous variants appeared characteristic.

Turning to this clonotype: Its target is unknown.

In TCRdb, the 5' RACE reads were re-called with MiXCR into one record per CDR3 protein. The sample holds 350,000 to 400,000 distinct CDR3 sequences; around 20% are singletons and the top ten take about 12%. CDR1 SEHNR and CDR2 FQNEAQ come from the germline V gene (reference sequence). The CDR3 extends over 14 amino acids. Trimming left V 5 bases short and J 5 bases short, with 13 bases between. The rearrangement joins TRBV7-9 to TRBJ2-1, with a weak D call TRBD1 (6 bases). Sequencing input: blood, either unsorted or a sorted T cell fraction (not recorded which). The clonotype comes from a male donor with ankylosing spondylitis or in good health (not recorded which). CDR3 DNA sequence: TGTGCCAGCAGCAACCAGGACAGTAACAATGAGCAGTTCTTC. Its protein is CASSNQDSNNEQFF.